The rows below give T cell receptor beta chains drawn from one sample of a study of shared clonotypes between healthy human individuals. The data were produced by immunoSEQ multiplex PCR, yet TCRdb's version contains in-frame clones alone and is incomplete. The table includes a few hundred thousand clones, about 65% detected once. The specimen was memory CD4+ T cells sorted from blood. The receptors stem from a man younger than 45 in good health. Both conserved end residues are part of each CDR3. Where a row states a size, it is once, few, many or the class of an expanded clone; other rows omit it.

clone_size v_call cdr3_aa
- TRBV27 CASSYRGQSYEQYF
many TRBV5-1 CASSLVGTSLNEQFF
- TRBV5-4 CASSSTGTGNTIYF
- TRBV4-3 CASSLGDRGYQETQYF
few TRBV13 CASSLGGGDQPQHF
few TRBV5-1 CASSLVSGSGGNEQFF
- TRBV19 CASNRNTGELFF
- TRBV28 CASAGGDGTDTQYF
- TRBV7-3 CASSLIGETQYF
- TRBV7-3 CASSAAGTSSYNEQFF
- TRBV13 CASSSKNIQYF
- TRBV6-9 CASSDNYEQYF
few TRBV5-1 CASALDTNEKLFF
- TRBV9 CASSVAGTKYNEQFF
- TRBV6-9 CASTPGTSGSASYNEQFF
- TRBV2 CASSQRTGWENIQYF
- TRBV28 CASRPGDRANNEQFF
- TRBV27 CASDLCGRRSTDTQYF
- TRBV29-1 CSVADRGLYEQYF
- TRBV29-1 CSAKDREAYEQYF
once TRBV15 CATSRNEGGEQFF
- TRBV7-9 CASSLVAGEQYF